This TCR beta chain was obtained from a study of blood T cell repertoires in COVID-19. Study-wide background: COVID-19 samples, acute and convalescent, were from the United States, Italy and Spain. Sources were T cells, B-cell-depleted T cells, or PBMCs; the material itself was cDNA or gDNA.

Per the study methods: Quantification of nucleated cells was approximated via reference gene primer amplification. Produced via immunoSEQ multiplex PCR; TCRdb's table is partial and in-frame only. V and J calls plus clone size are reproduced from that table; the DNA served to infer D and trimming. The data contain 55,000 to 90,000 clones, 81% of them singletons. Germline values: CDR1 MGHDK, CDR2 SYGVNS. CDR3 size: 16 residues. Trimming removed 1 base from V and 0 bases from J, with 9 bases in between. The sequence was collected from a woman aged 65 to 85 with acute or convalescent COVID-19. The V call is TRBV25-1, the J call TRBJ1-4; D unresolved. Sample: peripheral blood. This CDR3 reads CASSESGRATNEKLFF. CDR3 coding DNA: TGTGCCAGCAGTGAATCGGGTCGAGCAACTAATGAAAAACTGTTTTTT.